Given below is one T cell receptor (beta chain) in context. The length of the CDR3 is 16 residues. Germline values: CDR1 SEHNR, CDR2 FQNEAQ (reference sequence). The V end was cut by 5 bases, the J end by 9 bases, with 20 bases between. This entry comes from a study of blood T cell repertoires in COVID-19. Study as a whole: T cells, B-cell-depleted T cells, or PBMCs supplied cDNA or gDNA.

Profiled with immunoSEQ multiplex PCR; TCRdb holds only in-frame clones, not every one. Here the sample spans 250,000 to 300,000 clones, approximately 86% being singletons. The rearrangement joins TRBV7-9 to TRBJ1-6; D is perhaps TRBD1 (6 bases). This receptor was taken from a woman aged 60-75 years with COVID-19, enrolled during active disease. Input material: peripheral blood. The CDR3 sequence is CASSSQQGGVFSPLHF. DNA of the CDR3: TGTGCCAGCAGCAGTCAACAGGGTGGGGTTTTTTCACCCCTCCACTTT.